These 25 T cell receptor beta chains originate from one sample sequenced in a study of cytomegalovirus exposure and HLA in healthy donors. Use of 60 Vbeta and 13 Jbeta primers characterized the PCR. TCRdb keeps only in-frame clones here, not all; method: immunoSEQ multiplex PCR. The table has 100,000 to 150,000 clones, 81% seen once; the top ten hold 1.8%. Material for sequencing was PBMCs. These receptors all come from a man aged 18 to 30 in good health and CMV-seronegative.

The genes are TRBV4-3 and TRBJ1-4, with D unclear. Trimming removed 1 base from V and 4 bases from J, with 13 bases in between. Germline V gives CDR1 LGHNA, CDR2 YSLEER. The CDR3 totals 16 residues. For the CDR3, the DNA is TGCGCCAGCAGCCAAGGCCCGACACGGGGTAATGAAAAACTGTTTTTT. Its protein product is CASSQGPTRGNEKLFF.

The V and J genes are TRBV6-5 and TRBJ2-3; D is possibly TRBD2 (6 bases). The CDR3 totals 15 residues. The V gene lost 6 bases and the J gene lost 3 bases, with 16 bases spanning the gap. The germline V gene encodes CDR1 MNHEY and CDR2 SVGAGI. The CDR3 DNA reads TGTGCCAGCAGGACCGGGACTCCGACGACAGATACGCAGTATTTT. As protein: CASRTGTPTTDTQYF.

The chain couples TRBV11-2 to TRBJ2-2; 8 positions match TRBD2. This CDR3 has 15 amino acids. Germline V gene data show CDR1 as SGHAT and CDR2 as FQNNGV. J lost 1 base, V lost 2 bases, and 0 bases had no gene match. The CDR3 here is CASSLLAGNTGELFF. For the CDR3, the DNA is TGTGCCAGCAGCTTACTAGCGGGGAACACCGGGGAGCTGTTTTTT.

The chain combines TRBV5-6 with TRBJ1-5; D is possibly TRBD1 (5 bases). There are 14 residues in the CDR3. Germline CDR1 SGHDT, CDR2 YYEEEE. V was clipped by 0 bases and J by 4 bases, with 8 bases between them. CDR3 residues: CASSLVSGNQPQHF. The CDR3 DNA is TGTGCCAGCAGCTTGGTGTCAGGGAATCAGCCCCAGCATTTT.

The chain recombines TRBV5-5 with TRBJ2-3; D not resolved. This CDR3 is 13 amino acids long. CDR1 is SGHKS and CDR2 is YYEKEE in the germline V gene (reference sequence). Trimming left V 5 bases short and J 14 bases short, with 21 bases between. This CDR3 is CASRTPEVGRRYF. The CDR3 DNA follows: TGTGCCAGCAGGACGCCCGAAGTGGGCCGTCGGTATTTT.

Points on this clone: One end of the junction is discordant with germline, which a read error may explain. V usage is TRBV7-2 and J usage is TRBJ2-1, with 11 bases lining up with TRBD2. Germline-derived CDR1 and CDR2 are SGHTA and FQGNSA. This CDR3 is built from 17 residues. Here the CDR3 reads CASSLASSGGAYNEQFF. The CDR3 DNA reads as TGTGCCAGCAGCCTAGCTAGTAGCGGGGGGGCCTACAATGAGCAGTTCTTC.

This sequence joins TRBV7-9 and TRBJ1-2; weak D call: TRBD1 (5 bases). Germline V CDR1 and CDR2: SEHNR, FQNEAQ (reference sequence). The CDR3 sequence is 13 residues long. Deletions cut 2 bases from V and 8 bases from J, with 12 bases between. The CDR3 nucleotides read TGTGCCAGCAGCTTACAGGGCGCAATCGGCTACACCTTC. Translation: CASSLQGAIGYTF.

The chain combines TRBV7-2 with TRBJ2-2; 12 bases are shared with TRBD2. V lost 8 bases to trimming and J lost 1 base; unmatched junction nucleotides: 5. The CDR3 is 16 amino acids. Germline V gives CDR1 SGHTA, CDR2 FQGNSA. The CDR3 reads CASGRGLAGNTGELFF. The DNA of the CDR3 is TGTGCCAGCGGCCGGGGACTAGCGGGGAACACCGGGGAGCTGTTTTTT.

The CDR3 bases are TGCGCCAGCAGCTTGGACAGCCAAGAGACCCAGTACTTC. Its protein is CASSLDSQETQYF. The rearrangement uses TRBV5-1 and TRBJ2-5, with D uncertain. The CDR3 has 13 amino acids. Trimming shortened V by 0 bases and J by 1 base, and 4 bases separated the two germline ends. Germline V gene sequence: CDR1 SGHRS, CDR2 YFSETQ.

V usage is TRBV18 and J usage is TRBJ1-6; TRBD1 aligns across 11 bases. This CDR3 region has 15 residues. Per the germline V gene, CDR1 is KGHSH and CDR2 is LQKENI. J gave up 5 bases and V 5 bases, and 2 bases lay outside the gene matches. Here the CDR3 reads CASSTGQGDNSPLHF. The CDR3 region has the DNA TGTGCCAGCTCAACGGGACAGGGGGATAATTCACCCCTCCACTTT.

The V and J genes are TRBV15 and TRBJ1-1; maybe TRBD1 (5 bases). This CDR3 contains 15 residues. The germline V and J ends were trimmed by 6 bases and 3 bases, with 17 bases remaining between them. Germline values: CDR1 LNHNV, CDR2 YYDKDF (reference sequence). The CDR3: CATRSGGVGDTEAFF. The CDR3 nucleotides are TGTGCCACCAGGTCTGGGGGGGTTGGCGACACTGAAGCTTTCTTT.

Details on this clone: Other DNA sequences in the sample encode the same CDR3. The V gene is TRBV23-1, the J gene TRBJ2-7; 7 positions match TRBD1. TRBV23-1 is an open reading frame, and its role is uncertain. This CDR3 is 15 amino acids long. V shed 2 bases, J shed 5 bases, and the junction held 9 bases outside the gene matches. CDR3 coding DNA: TGCGCCAGCAGTCAACGACAGGGTTTTGGGAACGAGCAGTACTTC. Protein sequence: CASSQRQGFGNEQYF.

The rearrangement links TRBV2 to TRBJ1-1; the D gene is possibly TRBD1 (5 bases). Germline V gives CDR1 SNHLY, CDR2 FYNNEI. CDR3 length: 14 residues. V lost 2 bases to trimming and J lost 0 bases, with 7 bases between them. CDR3 sequence (DNA): TGTGCCAGCAGTGAATCCAGGGTGAACACTGAAGCTTTCTTT. Protein product: CASSESRVNTEAFF.

The chain joins TRBV27 to TRBJ1-1; D not certain. Looked up from germline, CDR1 is MNHEY and CDR2 is SMNVEV (reference sequence). Trimming removed 6 bases from V and 0 bases from J, with 11 bases in between. The CDR3 has 14 residues. CDR3 sequence: CASRLKFMNTEAFF. CDR3 sequence (DNA): TGTGCCAGCAGACTTAAATTCATGAACACTGAAGCTTTCTTT.

The chain carries TRBV5-1 and TRBJ2-7; perhaps TRBD1 as D (5 bases). The CDR3 spans 15 residues. Trimming cost V 4 bases and J 2 bases, with 16 bases left between them. The germline V gene has CDR1 SGHRS and CDR2 YFSETQ. CDR3 amino acids: CASSPGPGSTYEQYF. The CDR3 coding sequence is TGCGCCAGCAGCCCGGGCCCAGGGTCCACCTACGAGCAGTACTTC.

CDR3: CASSIPPWGGGANTGELFF. The CDR3 bases are TGTGCCAGTAGTATACCCCCTTGGGGCGGGGGGGCAAACACCGGGGAGCTGTTTTTT. V and J are TRBV19 and TRBJ2-2; 9 nucleotides align to TRBD2. V gave up 2 bases and J gave up 2 bases; unmatched junction bases: 12. Germline CDR1 LNHDA, CDR2 SQIVND (reference sequence). This CDR3 is 19 amino acids long. The full variable domain, rest sourced from reference TRBV19 and TRBJ2-2, is DGGITQSPKYLFRKEGQNVTLSCEQNLNHDAMYWYRQDPGQGLRLIYYSQIVNDFQKGDIAEGYSVSREKKESFPLTVTSAQKNPTAFYLCASSIPPWGGGANTGELFFGEGSRLTVL.

For the CDR3, the DNA is TGCGCCAGCAGCCAAGAATGGGTGGGGGCCGGGGACAATGAGCAGTTCTTC. Protein: CASSQEWVGAGDNEQFF. The chain has TRBV4-3 and TRBJ2-1, with D perhaps TRBD1 (6 bases). Germline loops: CDR1 LGHNA, CDR2 YSLEER. There are 17 residues in the CDR3. V lost 0 bases to trimming and J lost 5 bases, with 17 bases between them.

J is TRBJ2-1 and V is TRBV9; 9 positions agree with TRBD2. There are 15 residues in the CDR3. From germline, CDR1 is SGDLS and CDR2 YYNGEE. The V and J ends lost 3 bases and 9 bases, in that order; junction bases with no gene match: 10. The DNA of the CDR3 is TGTGCCAGCAGCGCCTCCGGGACTAGCTCGACTGAGCAGTTCTTC. The encoded protein is CASSASGTSSTEQFF.

The chain recombines TRBV7-8 with TRBJ1-5, with 7 bases that match TRBD1. Germline V lookup: CDR1 SGHVS, CDR2 FQNEAQ. The J segment lost 2 bases and the V segment lost 4 bases, leaving 11 bases of the junction unmatched. CDR3 length: 17 residues. CDR3 loop: CASSSPGGVGGNQPQHF. CDR3 DNA: TGTGCCAGCAGCTCCCCAGGGGGAGTGGGGGGCAATCAGCCCCAGCATTTT.

Note on this clone: Distinct nucleotide sequences in the sample also encode this CDR3. The chain's CDR3 is CASSDTGGTEAFF. The DNA of the CDR3 is TGCGCCAGCAGTGATACAGGGGGCACTGAAGCTTTCTTT. The chain carries TRBV10-2 and TRBJ1-1, with TRBD1 identical over 8 bases. V dropped 3 bases and J dropped 4; count of bases not matched to a gene: 1. The CDR3 runs 13 residues. Germline V lookup: CDR1 WSHSY, CDR2 SAAADI.

The chain has TRBV7-2 and TRBJ2-7; D might be TRBD1 (6 bases). The CDR3 spans 14 residues. Germline values: CDR1 SGHTA, CDR2 FQGNSA. V was pared by 3 bases and J by 3 bases, with 12 bases between. As DNA, the CDR3 is TGTGCCAGCAGCTTTCGACAGGCGAGCTACGAGCAGTACTTC. Protein: CASSFRQASYEQYF.

The chain uses TRBV25-1 and TRBJ1-1; weak D call: TRBD1 (5 bases). CDR1 is MGHDK and CDR2 is SYGVNS in the germline V gene. V shed 3 bases and J shed 2 bases, with 13 bases lying between them. There are 15 residues in the CDR3. CDR3 protein: CASSELNGANTEAFF. The CDR3 DNA reads as TGTGCCAGCAGTGAGCTAAATGGGGCTAACACTGAAGCTTTCTTT.

This clone was detected a few times. The chain has TRBV27 and TRBJ1-1, with D tentatively TRBD1 (5 bases). Per the germline V gene, CDR1 is MNHEY and CDR2 is SMNVEV (reference sequence). This CDR3 is 14 amino acids long. Between the trimmed V and J ends, which lost 3 bases and 2 bases, there was a span of 10 bases. CDR3 residues: CASSFGARNTEAFF. The CDR3 DNA sequence: TGTGCCAGCAGTTTTGGGGCTCGAAACACTGAAGCTTTCTTT.

This clone was seen only a few times. The V and J genes are TRBV6-5 and TRBJ2-1; D is perhaps TRBD1 (6 bases). The germline V gene has CDR1 MNHEY and CDR2 SVGAGI. The CDR3 spans 14 residues. V was shortened by 2 bases and J by 7 bases, with 12 bases between the two germline ends. The CDR3 is CASSYRLTGNEQFF. CDR3 DNA sequence: TGTGCCAGCAGTTACCGACTTACAGGGAATGAGCAGTTCTTC.

V gene TRBV19 combines with J gene TRBJ2-7, with a tentative D call TRBD2 (5 bases). CDR1 is LNHDA, CDR2 SQIVND, per germline (reference sequence). V lost 4 bases and J 3 bases, leaving 10 bases between the germline ends. This CDR3 is 13 amino acids long. The CDR3 is CASSRGSFYEQYF. In DNA, the CDR3 is TGTGCCAGTAGTAGAGGGTCTTTCTACGAGCAGTACTTC.